These T cell receptor beta chains were read from a single sample in a study of T cell responses to AZD1222 COVID-19 vaccine. Repertoires were generated with immunoSEQ multiplex PCR, while TCRdb's copy carries only in-frame clones and drops some. The sample holds roughly 180,000 clones, roughly nine tenths seen once. The material was peripheral blood, obtained 28 days after the second AZD1222 dose. The origin of the receptors is an adult who received the AZD1222 COVID-19 vaccine. The CDR3 runs from the conserved cysteine through the conserved F or W. The order of the fields is CDR3 protein, V gene, J gene.

CDR3 protein: CASSPRDRVRNTEAFF; V gene: TRBV19; J gene: TRBJ1-1
CDR3 protein: CATSRDENLAYEQYF; V gene: TRBV15; J gene: TRBJ2-7
CDR3 protein: CASSIHLGQGLEYTEAFF; V gene: TRBV19; J gene: TRBJ1-1
CDR3 protein: CASSLGGGETQYF; V gene: TRBV5-4; J gene: TRBJ2-5
CDR3 protein: CASSLATGGYEQYF; V gene: TRBV5-1; J gene: TRBJ2-7
CDR3 protein: CASSPRRDSLGNEQFF; V gene: TRBV19; J gene: TRBJ2-1
CDR3 protein: CASQMTRDGETQYF; V gene: TRBV7-2; J gene: TRBJ2-5
CDR3 protein: CSARGTNEQFF; V gene: TRBV20-1; J gene: TRBJ2-1
CDR3 protein: CAGISRDSPYGYTF; V gene: TRBV30; J gene: TRBJ1-2
CDR3 protein: CATSDLSSSRETQYF; V gene: TRBV24-1; J gene: TRBJ2-5
CDR3 protein: CASSEALFGGAEAFF; V gene: TRBV2; J gene: TRBJ1-1
CDR3 protein: CASSLVAGGSGTGELFF; V gene: TRBV5-1; J gene: TRBJ2-2
CDR3 protein: CSVEGTSGQETQYF; V gene: TRBV29-1; J gene: TRBJ2-5
CDR3 protein: CASSPMTSGSTYTQYF; V gene: TRBV7-3; J gene: TRBJ2-3
CDR3 protein: CATSSRSLNQPQHF; V gene: TRBV15; J gene: TRBJ1-5
CDR3 protein: CASSWTVDSNQPQHF; V gene: TRBV6-5; J gene: TRBJ1-5
CDR3 protein: CASSLAGAHQPQHF; V gene: TRBV5-6; J gene: TRBJ1-5
CDR3 protein: CSGTGGPYEQYF; V gene: TRBV25-1; J gene: TRBJ2-7
CDR3 protein: CASSYSRRASYEQYF; V gene: TRBV6-5; J gene: TRBJ2-7
CDR3 protein: CASSYWTVYEQYF; V gene: TRBV6-2/TRBV6-3; J gene: TRBJ2-7
CDR3 protein: CASSSGLAGVDEQFF; V gene: TRBV7-3; J gene: TRBJ2-1
CDR3 protein: CASSQDLSPGYSYEQYF; V gene: TRBV14; J gene: TRBJ2-7
CDR3 protein: CASSQGPGPGELFF; V gene: TRBV4-2; J gene: TRBJ2-2
CDR3 protein: CAWSVEGVKFEKLFF; V gene: TRBV30; J gene: TRBJ1-4
CDR3 protein: CATSEAGGGYTF; V gene: TRBV24-1; J gene: TRBJ1-2
CDR3 protein: CAISSHAVGNQPQHF; V gene: TRBV6-5; J gene: TRBJ1-5
CDR3 protein: CASSQDGGYEQYF; V gene: TRBV4-1; J gene: TRBJ2-7
CDR3 protein: CASGGGSAYYGYTF; V gene: TRBV5-5; J gene: TRBJ1-2
CDR3 protein: CASSQDRTEGNEQFF; V gene: TRBV4-1; J gene: TRBJ2-1
CDR3 protein: CASSPRGSEQFF; V gene: TRBV3-1/TRBV3-2; J gene: TRBJ2-1
CDR3 protein: CASSFYSPLHF; V gene: TRBV5-8; J gene: TRBJ1-6
CDR3 protein: CASIRGTSGGSYNEQFF; V gene: TRBV19; J gene: TRBJ2-1
CDR3 protein: CASRRDGHSYGYTF; V gene: TRBV2; J gene: TRBJ1-2
CDR3 protein: CASSQMGLAGALAKNIQYF; V gene: TRBV4-1; J gene: TRBJ2-4
CDR3 protein: CASSSTGDTQYF; V gene: TRBV5-1; J gene: TRBJ2-3
CDR3 protein: CASSPERNTEAFF; V gene: TRBV5-4; J gene: TRBJ1-1
CDR3 protein: CASSGGGKLAGGDLYEQYF; V gene: TRBV6-1; J gene: TRBJ2-7